This TCR beta chain emerged from a study of T-cell memory formation after mild COVID-19 (dated by TCRdb to the early 2020s). A note on the overall study: Most TCR sequence clusters were specific to one of the two donors. In two donors, T-cell clones that expanded and contracted after mild COVID-19 were tracked by sequencing TCRalpha and TCRbeta repertoires over time. Two young, previously healthy adult volunteers made up the cohort, one male and one female. What the work shows at the level of the full study, not this receptor alone: Contracting CD4+ clones were located mainly in the CM and EM memory subsets, whereas CD8+ clones were found to be enriched in EMRA. Only a couple of mild cases were covered by the study, and larger cohorts that include severe cases with pre-infection samples were considered necessary. Some responding clones were found in pre-infection memory, which suggests that pre-existing cross-reactive memory T cells took part in the SARS-CoV-2 response. SARS-CoV-2 specificity was not confirmed for the second-wave clones peaking on day 37. Clones that contracted from day 15 to 85 showed balanced CD4/CD8 phenotypes, whereas a second wave of clones that expanded from day 15 to 37 leaned towards CD4+.

Ficoll-Paque density gradient centrifugation was used to isolate PBMCs. A word on this clonotype: The specificity of this receptor is unknown. Base qualities are missing; no much larger clone stands one base away.

Sequenced using an Illumina NovaSeq 6000. Using 5'RACE with constant-segment primers, TCRalpha and TCRbeta cDNA libraries were constructed, with sample barcodes and unique molecular identifiers added in the process. RNA was extracted from every sample with Trizol reagent. The libraries were amplified in two PCR steps, and the second step added a second sample barcode and Illumina TruSeq adapters. Sequencing of the libraries was done on an Illumina NovaSeq, producing 2 x 150 bp paired-end reads. The original methods were these. With migec v1.2.7, reads were demultiplexed and then collapsed into UMI-guided consensus sequences. With mixcr v2.1.11, UMI consensuses were aligned to TRA and TRB V and J templates and assembled into clonotypes. Clonotypes were classified as expanded or contracted when called significant by both edgeR and NoisET, with noise models trained on biological replicates. For edgeR calls, the thresholds were a false discovery rate-adjusted p below 0.01 and a log2 fold-change of 1. As an exploratory analysis of dynamics, max-normalized trajectories of the 1000 most abundant clonotypes were examined by PCA with hierarchical clustering. Each responding clone was given a CD4 or CD8 phenotype based on the CD4+ and CD8+ repertoires, which had been sequenced separately. TCRdb handled the public reads itself, with Q25 trimming in fastp and clone calling in MiXCR, and kept productive beta chains. Rows are unified per CDR3 protein, each entry keeping the most common DNA and genes. The authors' filters were not applied to this entry. The sample data list roughly 250,000 distinct CDR3 sequences, and around 17% of these were observed just once. About 3.5% of the sample goes to the ten largest clones.

V loses 7 bases, J loses 3 bases, and the germline ends lie 12 bases apart. Taken from the germline V gene, the CDR1 and CDR2 loops are SNHLY and FYNNEI. From cysteine to phenylalanine, the CDR3 is 13 amino acids long. The entry retains the CDR3 DNA only, 39 bases that are in frame from base 1. The chain links TRBV2 with TRBJ1-1; no D segment can be confidently identified. Material: PBMCs or a T cell subset sorted from them (not recorded which). This TCR derives from a man between 18 and 35 years old who had mild COVID-19 (a few samples of this study predate the infection). The sample titles of this study are shuffled in the database, so cell type and time point are left out; the donor was told from shared clones. The nucleotide sequence is TGTGCCAGCATAACAGAATCGGACACTGAAGCTTTCTTT. Its protein reads: CASITESDTEAFF.